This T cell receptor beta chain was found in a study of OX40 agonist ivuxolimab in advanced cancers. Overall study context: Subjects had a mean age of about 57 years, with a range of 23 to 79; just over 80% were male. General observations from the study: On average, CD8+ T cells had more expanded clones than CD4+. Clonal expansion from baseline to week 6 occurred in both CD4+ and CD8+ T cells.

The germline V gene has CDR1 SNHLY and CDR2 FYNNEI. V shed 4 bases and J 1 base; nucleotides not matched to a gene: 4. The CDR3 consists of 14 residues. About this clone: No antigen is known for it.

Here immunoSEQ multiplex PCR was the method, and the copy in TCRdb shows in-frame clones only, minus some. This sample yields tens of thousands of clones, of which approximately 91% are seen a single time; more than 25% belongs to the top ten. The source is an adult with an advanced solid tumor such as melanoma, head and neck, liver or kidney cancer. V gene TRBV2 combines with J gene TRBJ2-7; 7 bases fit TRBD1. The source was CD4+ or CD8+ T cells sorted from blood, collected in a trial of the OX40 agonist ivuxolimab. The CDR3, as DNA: TGTGCCAGCAGTGTCAGGGGGTGGTCCTACGAGCAGTACTTC. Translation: CASSVRGWSYEQYF.